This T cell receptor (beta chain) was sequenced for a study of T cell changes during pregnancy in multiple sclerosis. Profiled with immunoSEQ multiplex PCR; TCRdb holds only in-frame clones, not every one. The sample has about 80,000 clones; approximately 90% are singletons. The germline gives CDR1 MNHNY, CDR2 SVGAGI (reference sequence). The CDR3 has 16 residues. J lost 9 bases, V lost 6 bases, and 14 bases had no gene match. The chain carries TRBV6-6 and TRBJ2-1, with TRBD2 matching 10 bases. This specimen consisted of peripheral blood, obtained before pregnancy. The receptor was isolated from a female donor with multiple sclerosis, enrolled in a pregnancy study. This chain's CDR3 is CASSDPPSGRAVEQFF. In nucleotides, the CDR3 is TGTGCCAGCAGCGATCCTCCAAGCGGGAGGGCCGTTGAGCAGTTCTTC.